One and the same sample provided the 17 T cell receptor beta chains below, sequenced in a study of T cell responses to AZD1222 COVID-19 vaccine. Method: immunoSEQ multiplex PCR; TCRdb's copy keeps in-frame clones and lacks some. The sample consists of tens of thousands of clones, around nine tenths of them appearing once. The starting material was peripheral blood, obtained 28 days after the second AZD1222 dose. These receptors all stem from an adult who received the AZD1222 COVID-19 vaccine.

The chain is built from TRBV3-1 (or the pseudogene TRBV3-2) and TRBJ2-2; maybe TRBD2 (5 bases). Germline CDR1 and CDR2: LGHDT and YNNKEL (reference sequence). V lost 4 bases and J 4 bases, leaving 10 bases between the germline ends. The CDR3 length is 14 residues. This CDR3 is CASSRREGTGELFF. The CDR3 bases are TGTGCCAGCAGCCGAAGAGAGGGCACCGGGGAGCTGTTTTTT.

V is TRBV3-1 (or the pseudogene TRBV3-2) and J is TRBJ2-1; D gene unclear. The CDR3 contains 11 residues. Germline-derived CDR1 and CDR2 are LGHDT and YNNKEL (reference sequence). The ends were cut back, 0 bases at V and 10 bases at J, with 4 bases in the middle. CDR3 sequence reads: CASSQEWEQFF. CDR3 in DNA: TGTGCCAGCAGCCAAGAATGGGAGCAGTTCTTC.

The genes are TRBV30 and TRBJ1-6, with D perhaps matching TRBD1 (6 bases). Trimming stripped 3 bases from V and 10 bases from J, with 16 bases between. The CDR3 totals 14 residues. Germline assignment: CDR1 GTSNPN and CDR2 SVGIG (reference sequence). The CDR3 DNA is TGTGCCTGGAGGTTGGGGGCAGGTGGATCACCCCTCCACTTT. Encoded protein: CAWRLGAGGSPLHF. Supplemented by reference TRBV30 and TRBJ1-6, the full variable domain reads SQTIHQWPATLVQPVGSPLSLECTVEGTSNPNLYWYRQAAGRGLQLLFYSVGIGQISSEVPQNLSASRPQDRQFILSSKKLLLSDSGFYLCAWRLGAGGSPLHFGNGTRLTVT.

This chain uses TRBV7-8 with TRBJ2-3, with a tentative D call TRBD2 (6 bases). The CDR3 runs to 16 residues. V was cut by 3 bases and J by 0 bases, with 13 bases left in between. Germline V lookup: CDR1 SGHVS, CDR2 FQNEAQ. CDR3 amino acids: CASSFSSAGSTDTQYF. The CDR3 nucleotides read TGTGCCAGCAGCTTCTCTTCGGCGGGAAGCACAGATACGCAGTATTTT.

The rearrangement links TRBV9 to TRBJ2-2, with 10 bases aligning to TRBD2. Looked up from germline, CDR1 is SGDLS and CDR2 is YYNGEE. The CDR3 contains 17 residues. Trimming took 4 bases from V and 3 from J; bases not matched to a gene: 9. The CDR3 loop is CASSPNLAGVYTGELFF. CDR3 bases: TGTGCCAGCAGCCCGAACCTAGCGGGAGTCTACACCGGGGAGCTGTTTTTT.

The chain couples TRBV2 to TRBJ2-6, with D possibly TRBD1 on 6 matching bases. The germline V and J ends were trimmed by 2 bases and 0 bases, with 17 bases remaining between them. The CDR3 runs 19 residues. Per germline, CDR1 SNHLY and CDR2 FYNNEI. CDR3 DNA sequence: TGTGCCAGCAGTGAACTGGGGGCAGGGCATCGCTCTGGGGCCAACGTCCTGACTTTC. The encoded protein is CASSELGAGHRSGANVLTF.

The chain employs TRBV6-4 and TRBJ2-7; 14 bases match TRBD2. Germline values: CDR1 MRHNA, CDR2 SNTAGT. The CDR3 loop spans 16 amino acids. With V trimmed by 11 bases and J by 4 bases, 13 bases remained unmatched. The CDR3 DNA sequence: TGTGCCGTCCGACTAGCGGGAGGGCCCTACTCGTACGAGCAGTACTTC. Protein product: CAVRLAGGPYSYEQYF.

V and J are TRBV7-9 and TRBJ2-5; 8 bases line up with TRBD2. Trimming removed 5 bases from V and 5 bases from J; junction bases left unmatched: 7. The length of the CDR3 is 14 residues. Germline CDR1 is SEHNR and CDR2 is FQNEAQ (reference sequence). The CDR3 region is CASSPGTSQETQYF. CDR3 DNA: TGTGCCAGCAGCCCTGGGACTAGTCAGGAGACCCAGTACTTC.

This chain joins TRBV6-6 and TRBJ2-1, with TRBD1 matching over 7 bases. The CDR3 totals 13 residues. The J segment lost 10 bases and the V segment lost 2 bases, leaving 5 bases of the junction unmatched. Germline V gene lookup returns CDR1 MNHNY and CDR2 SVGAGI (reference sequence). The CDR3, as DNA: TGTGCCAGCAGTTACCAGGAGACAGGGGAGCAGTTCTTC. It translates to CASSYQETGEQFF.

The CDR3 DNA reads TGTGCCAGCAGCCAGGGGGCGCAGGAAAAACTGTTTTTT. Translation gives CASSQGAQEKLFF. This rearrangement joins TRBV12-3 or TRBV12-4 to TRBJ1-4; 8 bases are a match to TRBD1. V gave up 6 bases and J gave up 8 bases; unmatched junction bases: 5. CDR3 length equals 13 residues.

The CDR3 DNA follows: TGTGCCAGCAGCTTAGGGGATCCTTCTAACTATGGCTACACCTTC. As protein: CASSLGDPSNYGYTF. The rearrangement links TRBV7-2 to TRBJ1-2; D not certain. Germline loops: CDR1 SGHTA, CDR2 FQGNSA. The CDR3 spans 15 residues. Trimming removed 1 base from V and 0 bases from J, with 9 bases in between.

This sequence joins TRBV21-1 and TRBJ2-5. TRBV21-1 is described as a pseudogene. This CDR3 has 18 amino acids. Here the CDR3 DNA reads TGTGCCAGCAGCATGTCCGGGACGAGGGCCGCGCCGCCCGAGACCCAGTACTTC. Translating gives CASSMSGTRAAPPETQYF.

The chain carries TRBV15 and TRBJ2-1; D gene ambiguous. The CDR3 has 11 residues. V was cut by 5 bases and J by 4 bases, with 3 bases left in between. Germline CDR1 reads LNHNV; CDR2 reads YYDKDF (reference sequence). The CDR3 DNA reads TGTGCCACCAGCCGGTACAATGAGCAGTTCTTC. This gives the protein CATSRYNEQFF.

The J gene is TRBJ1-1, the V gene TRBV4-1; a weak D match, TRBD1 (5 bases). CDR1 is MGHRA, CDR2 YSYEKL, per germline. The CDR3 spans 16 residues. V lost 0 bases and J 4 bases, leaving 15 bases between the germline ends. The CDR3 loop is CASSQDVPGSVTEAFF. CDR3 nucleotide sequence: TGCGCCAGCAGCCAAGATGTGCCAGGGAGTGTCACTGAAGCTTTCTTT.

CDR3 sequence reads: CASSQDRRELAGVVYEQYF. CDR3 sequence (DNA): TGTGCCAGCAGCCAAGATCGGCGGGAACTAGCGGGAGTGGTCTACGAGCAGTACTTC. V usage is TRBV3-1 (or the pseudogene TRBV3-2) and J usage is TRBJ2-7; 11 nucleotides agree with TRBD2. This CDR3 comprises 19 residues. Germline V lookup: CDR1 LGHDT, CDR2 YNNKEL (reference sequence). V lost 0 bases to trimming and J lost 3 bases; unmatched junction nucleotides: 13.

The chain has TRBV14 and TRBJ1-6, with D uncertain. The CDR3 runs 17 residues. Germline assignment: CDR1 SGHDN and CDR2 FVKESK. V lost 3 bases, J lost 1 base, and 13 bases lay in between. The CDR3 nucleotides read TGTGCCAGCAGCCACCCCCCAAGTGGGTCCTATAATTCACCCCTCCACTTT. Its translation is CASSHPPSGSYNSPLHF.

The genes are TRBV25-1 and TRBJ2-3, with TRBD2 matching over 9 bases. In germline, CDR1 is MGHDK, CDR2 SYGVNS. CDR3 length equals 18 residues. The junction had 17 bases not matched to a gene; V was cut back by 8 bases and J by 2 bases. Here the CDR3 reads CASPLRVAGADLTDTQYF. CDR3 in DNA: TGTGCCAGCCCGCTGAGGGTAGCGGGGGCCGACCTCACAGATACGCAGTATTTT.